This TCR beta chain was documented in a study of T cell repertoires in cytomegalovirus infection. On the study more broadly: Use of recently identified HLA-C-restricted and well-studied HLA-B-restricted CMV epitopes was part of the study. Carrying CMV and the relevant HLA type showed in public TCR beta signatures.

TCRdb redid the calling of the reads with MiXCR, one entry per CDR3 protein. This repertoire shows about 830,000 distinct CDR3 sequences, about 31% found once; its top ten account for around an eighth. This clonotype was detected only a few times. What it binds is unknown. Study findings and constraints: Based on cumulative public TCR beta family frequency, carriers of CMV plus the relevant HLA were identified. HLA-C-restricted CMV clonotypes gave the most frequent clonotype in two of eight donors.

V was clipped by 4 bases and J by 6 bases, with 16 bases between them. Germline CDR1 reads MGHRA; CDR2 reads YSYEKL. The CDR3 extends over 14 amino acids. The V call is TRBV4-1, the J call TRBJ2-7; TRBD2 is a possible D gene (6 bases). This receptor was taken from a human donor in good health (CMV status not recorded). Some clones in this sample may be carry-over from other donors' samples. The sequenced sample was cultured CD8+ T cells from PBMCs, obtained from culture after CMV antigen stimulation. CDR3 residues: CASSPRDSSAEQYF. DNA for the CDR3: TGCGCCAGCAGCCCGCGGGACTCCTCGGCCGAGCAGTACTTC.